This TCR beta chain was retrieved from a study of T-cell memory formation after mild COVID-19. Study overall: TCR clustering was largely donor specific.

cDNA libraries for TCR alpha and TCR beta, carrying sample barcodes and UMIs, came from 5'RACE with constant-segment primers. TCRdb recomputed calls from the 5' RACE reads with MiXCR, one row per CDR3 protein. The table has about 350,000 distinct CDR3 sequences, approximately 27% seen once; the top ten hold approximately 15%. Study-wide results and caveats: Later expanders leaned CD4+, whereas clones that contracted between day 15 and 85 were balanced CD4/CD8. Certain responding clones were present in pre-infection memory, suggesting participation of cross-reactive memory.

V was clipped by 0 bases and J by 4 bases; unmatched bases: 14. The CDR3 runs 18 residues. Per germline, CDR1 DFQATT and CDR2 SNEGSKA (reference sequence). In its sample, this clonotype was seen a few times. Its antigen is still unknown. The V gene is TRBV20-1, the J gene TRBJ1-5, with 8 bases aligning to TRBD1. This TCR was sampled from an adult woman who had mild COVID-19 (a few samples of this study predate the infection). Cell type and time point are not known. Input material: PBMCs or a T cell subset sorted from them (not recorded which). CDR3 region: CSARDRRGSRQGNQPQHF. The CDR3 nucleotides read TGCAGTGCTAGAGATCGGCGGGGTAGTAGACAGGGGAATCAGCCCCAGCATTTT.